This T cell receptor beta chain was profiled in a study of blood T cell repertoires in COVID-19. Across the whole study: Donors in the United States, Italy and Spain gave samples during acute or convalescent COVID-19.

In the original workflow: Nucleated cell number was recorded as an estimate derived from reference gene primer amplification. Measured with immunoSEQ multiplex PCR; TCRdb has only the in-frame clones, and not every one. For V, J and clone size, that table is used; D and trimming come from the DNA. There are roughly 53,000 clones in the sample; approximately 80% occur only once, and under 3% lies in the top ten. From germline, CDR1 is LNHNV and CDR2 YYDKDF (reference sequence). J lost 1 base, V lost 6 bases, and 3 bases had no gene match. CDR3 length: 15 residues. This TCR was recovered from a man between 50 and 59 years old with acute or convalescent COVID-19. Sequenced sample: peripheral blood. This chain links TRBV15 with TRBJ1-4; TRBD1 matches 9 bases. The CDR3 DNA reads TGTGCCACCAGGGACAGGGGAGAAACTAATGAAAAACTGTTTTTT. It specifies CATRDRGETNEKLFF.